Below are 32 T cell receptor beta chains sequenced from a single sample in a study of PD-1 blockade in classical Hodgkin lymphoma. As to time point: cycle 4 day 1 (C4D1), after about 6 weeks of nivolumab. Each patient relapsed following autologous stem cell transplantation, and prior brentuximab vedotin exposure differed. TCRdb's copy holds only in-frame clones and misses some; the assay was immunoSEQ multiplex PCR. The sample has tens of thousands of clones, more than 80% seen once. The specimen comprised peripheral blood mononuclear cells (PBMCs), sampled before the fourth cycle of nivolumab. Receptor source: a human donor with classical Hodgkin lymphoma.

This clone was observed a few times. The chain has TRBV19 and TRBJ1-5; a weak D match, TRBD1 (6 bases). The CDR3 covers 15 residues. Deletions cut 3 bases from V and 3 bases from J, with 12 bases between. CDR1 LNHDA and CDR2 SQIVND come from the germline V gene (reference sequence). CDR3 DNA: TGTGCCAGTAGTATCCTCCGACAGGCCAATCAGCCCCAGCATTTT. Its protein product is CASSILRQANQPQHF.

The chain employs TRBV7-2 and TRBJ2-3; D is uncertain. CDR1 SGHTA and CDR2 FQGNSA come from the germline V gene. The CDR3 sequence is 11 residues long. Trimming left V 4 bases short and J 14 bases short, with 13 bases between. The CDR3 DNA reads as TGTGCCAGCAGCTCCCTTTTGGAGCCGTATTTT. Translated, it gives CASSSLLEPYF.

The V gene is TRBV2, the J gene TRBJ1-1; D unresolved. V lost 3 bases to trimming and J lost 9 bases, with 11 bases between them. Germline V gene data show CDR1 as SNHLY and CDR2 as FYNNEI. The CDR3 extends over 12 amino acids. The CDR3 nucleotides are TGTGCCAGCAGTGAGGGCAGACTGAAAGCTTTCTTT. Encoded protein: CASSEGRLKAFF.

V gene TRBV7-9 combines with J gene TRBJ2-5; 9 bases line up with TRBD2. CDR3 length: 13 amino acids. From germline, CDR1 is SEHNR and CDR2 FQNEAQ (reference sequence). V dropped 4 bases and J dropped 5; count of bases not matched to a gene: 2. CDR3 in amino acids: CASSWSGGETQYF. For the CDR3, the DNA is TGTGCCAGCAGCTGGAGCGGGGGGGAGACCCAGTACTTC.

J is TRBJ2-7 and V is TRBV7-6, with no clear D. V was clipped by 1 base and J by 1 base, with 11 bases between them. Per the germline V gene, CDR1 is SGHVS and CDR2 is FNYEAQ. This CDR3 region has 15 residues. This chain's CDR3 is CASSLVAGPSYEQYF. The CDR3, as DNA: TGTGCCAGCAGCTTAGTGGCAGGCCCATCCTACGAGCAGTACTTC.

This sequence joins TRBV5-1 and TRBJ2-1; 8 bases align to TRBD2. The junction had 12 bases not matched to a gene; V was cut back by 7 bases and J by 0 bases. The CDR3 spans 17 residues. The germline V gene encodes CDR1 SGHRS and CDR2 YFSETQ. This CDR3 reads CASGHVTSGSSYNEQFF. CDR3 in DNA: TGCGCCAGCGGGCACGTAACTAGCGGATCCTCCTACAATGAGCAGTTCTTC. Drawing the rest from reference TRBV5-1 and TRBJ2-1, the complete variable domain is KAGVTQTPRYLIKTRGQQVTLSCSPISGHRSVSWYQQTPGQGLQFLFEYFSETQRNKGNFPGRFSGRQFSNSRSEMNVSTLELGDSALYLCASGHVTSGSSYNEQFFGPGTRLTVL.

This clone was observed a handful of times. This sequence joins TRBV5-1 and TRBJ1-1; no reliable D call. The CDR3 is made up of 15 amino acids. Deletions cut 2 bases from V and 2 bases from J, with 13 bases between. Germline V gene lookup returns CDR1 SGHRS and CDR2 YFSETQ. The CDR3 DNA reads TGCGCCAGCAGCTTATCCTCGGGGTTTAACACTGAAGCTTTCTTT. The encoded protein is CASSLSSGFNTEAFF.

The chain uses TRBV6-6 and TRBJ2-7; TRBD1 matches at 7 bases. CDR3 length equals 12 residues. The germline gives CDR1 MNHNY, CDR2 SVGAGI (reference sequence). V lost 0 bases, J lost 8 bases, and 1 base stayed unmatched. The CDR3 reads CASSYSTGKQYF. For the CDR3, the DNA is TGTGCCAGCAGTTACTCGACAGGGAAGCAGTACTTC.

The rearrangement links TRBV7-2 to TRBJ1-5; D possibly corresponds to TRBD1 (5 bases). Germline V gene sequence: CDR1 SGHTA, CDR2 FQGNSA. With 5 bases removed from V and 7 bases from J, the gap between germline ends came to 15 bases. The CDR3 loop spans 14 amino acids. The CDR3: CASSLTEKNQPQHF. CDR3 coding DNA: TGTGCCAGCAGCCTGACAGAAAAGAACCAGCCCCAGCATTTT.

The rearrangement uses TRBV5-5 and TRBJ2-7, with D hard to call. Trimming removed 4 bases at V and 3 bases at J, with 11 bases between. From germline, CDR1 is SGHKS and CDR2 YYEKEE (reference sequence). The CDR3 is made up of 13 amino acids. The CDR3 loop is CASSPPFHYEQYF. The CDR3 DNA reads as TGTGCCAGCAGCCCGCCCTTCCACTACGAGCAGTACTTC.

The CDR3 spells CAWGRDDNQPQHF. For the CDR3, the DNA is TGTGCCTGGGGTAGGGACGACAATCAGCCCCAGCATTTT. The chain combines TRBV30 with TRBJ1-5; D may be TRBD1 (5 bases). Germline-derived CDR1 and CDR2 are GTSNPN and SVGIG (reference sequence). V was shortened by 5 bases and J by 3 bases, with 11 bases between the two germline ends. The CDR3 contains 13 residues.

The chain couples TRBV25-1 to TRBJ1-4; D not certain. The germline V and J ends were trimmed by 2 bases and 8 bases, with 6 bases remaining between them. The germline CDR1 and CDR2 sequences are MGHDK and SYGVNS. The CDR3 is made up of 12 amino acids. The CDR3 spells CASSEGWEKLFF. The CDR3 coding sequence is TGTGCCAGCAGTGAAGGTTGGGAAAAACTGTTTTTT. The variable domain in full, with the rest retrieved from reference TRBV25-1 and TRBJ1-4, is EADIYQTPRYLVIGTGKKITLECSQTMGHDKMYWYQQDPGMELHLIHYSYGVNSTEKGDLSSESTVSRIRTEHFPLTLESARPSHTSQYLCASSEGWEKLFFGSGTQLSVL.

This clone was seen a single time. The chain joins TRBV7-2 to TRBJ2-4; 10 bases are shared with TRBD1. Germline V gene sequence: CDR1 SGHTA, CDR2 FQGNSA. The V and J ends lost 5 bases and 8 bases, in that order; junction bases with no gene match: 3. The CDR3 is 13 amino acids. The CDR3 bases are TGTGCCAGCAGCCTGGGACAGGGGCACATTCAGTACTTC. Its protein product is CASSLGQGHIQYF. Full variable domain (rest looked up from reference TRBV7-2 and TRBJ2-4): GAGVSQSPSNKVTEKGKDVELRCDPISGHTALYWYRQSLGQGLEFLIYFQGNSAPDKSGLPSDRFSAERTGGSVSTLTIQRTQQEDSAVYLCASSLGQGHIQYFGAGTRLSVL.

The chain has TRBV30 and TRBJ1-5; D unresolved. The V end lost 2 bases, the J end lost 2 bases, and 16 bases lay between the germline ends. The CDR3 sequence is 16 residues long. Germline-derived CDR1 and CDR2 are GTSNPN and SVGIG (reference sequence). The CDR3 DNA reads TGTGCCTGGAGTATCTCCTTAGGTAGAGGCAATCAGCCCCAGCATTTT. It is translated as CAWSISLGRGNQPQHF.

This clone showed up just once. This rearrangement joins TRBV7-9 to TRBJ1-5; possibly TRBD1 for D (5 bases). This CDR3 contains 12 residues. In germline, CDR1 is SEHNR, CDR2 FQNEAQ (reference sequence). The germline V and J ends were trimmed by 5 bases and 12 bases, with 14 bases remaining between them. The CDR3 reads CASSEGRSIQHF. For the CDR3, the DNA is TGTGCCAGCAGCGAGGGACGGTCGATCCAGCATTTT.

This clone has a handful of counts. V is TRBV19 and J is TRBJ1-1, with 8 positions matching TRBD1. This CDR3 spans 13 amino acids. Germline CDR1 is LNHDA and CDR2 is SQIVND (reference sequence). Trimming at V came to 7 bases and at J to 5 bases, leaving 6 bases not matched to a gene. CDR3 in DNA: TGTGCCAGTAACCCCGACAGGGGAACTGAAGCTTTCTTT. It translates to CASNPDRGTEAFF.

V and J are TRBV7-2 and TRBJ2-3, with unresolved D. Per germline, CDR1 SGHTA and CDR2 FQGNSA. The V gene lost 4 bases and the J gene lost 6 bases, with 8 bases spanning the gap. This CDR3 region has 12 residues. The chain's CDR3 is CASSSSPDTQYF. The CDR3 nucleotides are TGTGCCAGCAGCTCGAGTCCGGATACGCAGTATTTT.

The CDR3 sequence is CASSASDRVADTEAFF. The CDR3 region has the DNA TGTGCCAGCAGTGCCTCGGACAGGGTGGCGGACACTGAAGCTTTCTTT. The rearrangement uses TRBV6-1 and TRBJ1-1, with TRBD1 matching over 8 bases. There are 16 residues in the CDR3. Per the germline V gene, CDR1 is MNHNS and CDR2 is SASEGT. J lost 3 bases, V lost 4 bases, and 10 bases had no gene match.

The rearrangement links TRBV29-1 to TRBJ1-1; D call uncertain. This CDR3 is 13 amino acids long. V was shortened by 0 bases and J by 5 bases, with 10 bases between the two germline ends. Germline V gene data show CDR1 as SQVTM and CDR2 as ANQGSEA. DNA for the CDR3: TGCAGCGTTGAAGAGAGTGAGGGAACTGAAGCTTTCTTT. This gives the protein CSVEESEGTEAFF.

The chain is built from TRBV7-9 and TRBJ1-1, with D unresolved. The V end lost 2 bases, the J end lost 2 bases, and 12 bases lay between the germline ends. The CDR3 runs 15 residues. Germline lookup yields CDR1 SEHNR and CDR2 FQNEAQ (reference sequence). The CDR3 nucleotides read TGTGCCAGCAGCTTAACAGAGGGCGGCAACACTGAAGCTTTCTTT. This sequence encodes CASSLTEGGNTEAFF.

This clone was seen once. This chain uses TRBV2 with TRBJ2-7, with 7 bases fitting TRBD2. The J segment lost 4 bases and the V segment lost 4 bases, leaving 4 bases of the junction unmatched. The CDR3 totals 13 residues. Germline assignment: CDR1 SNHLY and CDR2 FYNNEI. CDR3 sequence reads: CASSAPGRYEQYF. The CDR3 region has the DNA TGTGCCAGCAGTGCTCCCGGGAGGTACGAGCAGTACTTC.

The chain couples TRBV4-1 to TRBJ1-4; 8 bases map to TRBD1. The junction had 7 bases not matched to a gene; V was cut back by 4 bases and J by 6 bases. Looked up from germline, CDR1 is MGHRA and CDR2 is YSYEKL. The CDR3 loop spans 15 amino acids. In nucleotides, the CDR3 is TGCGCCAGCAGCCCACAACAGGGGGAATATGAAAAACTGTTTTTT. Translated: CASSPQQGEYEKLFF.

This sequence joins TRBV19 and TRBJ1-6, with no clear D. CDR1 and CDR2 from the germline V gene are LNHDA and SQIVND (reference sequence). V was cut by 2 bases and J by 10 bases, with 18 bases left in between. The CDR3 covers 16 residues. CDR3 coding DNA: TGTGCCAGTAGTATACACTCGCGTCGAGGGAGATCACCCCTCCACTTT. Translation gives CASSIHSRRGRSPLHF. Supplemented by reference TRBV19 and TRBJ1-6, the full variable domain reads DGGITQSPKYLFRKEGQNVTLSCEQNLNHDAMYWYRQDPGQGLRLIYYSQIVNDFQKGDIAEGYSVSREKKESFPLTVTSAQKNPTAFYLCASSIHSRRGRSPLHFGNGTRLTVT.

The chain employs TRBV7-9 and TRBJ2-7, with a weak D call TRBD2 (5 bases). Germline V gene sequence: CDR1 SEHNR, CDR2 FQNEAQ (reference sequence). Trimming took off 5 bases at V and 0 bases at J, with 14 bases between the two ends. The CDR3 contains 15 residues. The CDR3 region is CASSPITSGSYEQYF. The CDR3 coding sequence is TGTGCCAGCAGCCCCATTACAAGCGGCTCCTACGAGCAGTACTTC.

DNA for the CDR3: TGTGCCAGCTCGCGAGACAGGCAATATGGCTACACCTTC. Encoded protein: CASSRDRQYGYTF. The V and J genes are TRBV27 and TRBJ1-2; TRBD1 might be the D (6 bases). This CDR3 has 13 amino acids. Germline V gene data show CDR1 as MNHEY and CDR2 as SMNVEV (reference sequence). Trimming left V 8 bases short and J 5 bases short, with 15 bases between.

This rearrangement joins TRBV4-1 to TRBJ1-2, with D possibly being TRBD1 (5 bases). Germline V gene lookup returns CDR1 MGHRA and CDR2 YSYEKL. Trimming took 0 bases from V and 5 from J, leaving 16 bases between them. CDR3 length equals 16 residues. CDR3 loop: CASSQEGVQEGYGYTF. In DNA form, the CDR3 reads TGCGCCAGCAGCCAAGAAGGGGTTCAGGAGGGTTATGGCTACACCTTC.

Only a few counts were recorded for this clone. The rearrangement uses TRBV2 and TRBJ1-1; D uncertain. The CDR3 has 12 amino acids. From germline, CDR1 is SNHLY and CDR2 FYNNEI. The V end lost 1 base, the J end lost 7 bases, and 7 bases lay between the germline ends. In DNA form, the CDR3 reads TGTGCCAGCAGTGAAGAACGTAATGAAGCTTTCTTT. Its protein is CASSEERNEAFF.

About this clone itself: A read error may produce the germline difference seen at one junction end. This CDR3 is CASSPPSGGANEQFF. The CDR3 nucleotides are TGTGCTAGCAGCCCCCCTAGCGGGGGGGCCAATGAGCAGTTCTTC. V usage is TRBV7-7 and J usage is TRBJ2-1; 12 bases agree with TRBD2. Germline CDR1 and CDR2: SSHAT and FNYEAQ (reference sequence). The CDR3 loop spans 15 amino acids.

The chain links TRBV6-5 to TRBJ1-4, with D unresolved. Germline V lookup: CDR1 MNHEY, CDR2 SVGAGI. With 0 bases removed from V and 7 bases from J, the gap between germline ends came to 12 bases. The CDR3 is 15 residues long. CDR3 amino acids: CASSYSSGEREKLFF. The CDR3, as DNA: TGTGCCAGCAGTTACTCGAGCGGGGAGCGTGAAAAACTGTTTTTT.

The rearrangement joins TRBV5-1 to TRBJ1-3; TRBD1 aligns across 10 bases. J lost 7 bases, V lost 4 bases, and 2 bases had no gene match. In germline, CDR1 is SGHRS, CDR2 YFSETQ. The CDR3 consists of 13 residues. The CDR3 coding sequence is TGCGCCAGCAGCCCGGACAGGGGGAACACCATATATTTT. It encodes CASSPDRGNTIYF.

This clone has just one count. The J gene is TRBJ1-2, the V gene TRBV5-5; D is perhaps TRBD1 (6 bases). The CDR3 loop spans 18 amino acids. Per the germline V gene, CDR1 is SGHKS and CDR2 is YYEKEE (reference sequence). Trimming took 4 bases from V and 0 from J, leaving 22 bases between them. CDR3: CASSPRATGTPTNYGYTF. CDR3 DNA: TGTGCCAGCAGCCCCCGAGCCACCGGGACACCAACTAACTATGGCTACACCTTC.

This chain uses TRBV21-1 with TRBJ1-5; no DNA check was done on the table's D call, TRBD1. TRBV21-1 is marked as a pseudogene. The CDR3 is 12 amino acids. The CDR3 protein is CASSTAGKPQHF. DNA for the CDR3: TGTGCCAGCAGCACCGCAGGTAAGCCCCAGCATTTT.